One TCR beta chain is described in this entry. This sample is part of a study of CD8+CD57+ T cells in acquired aplastic anemia. Researchers used genomic DNA as the template to profile TCR beta VDJ and CDR3. MiXCR, run by TCRdb on the reads, gives a single entry per CDR3 protein. The repertoire holds 300,000 or so distinct CDR3 sequences, with approximately 60% as singletons. Selection for sequencing was limited to patients who had shown CD8+CD57+ cell expansion by flow cytometry. This clonotype was obtained from a human donor with aplastic anemia. The sample comprised sorted CD4+, CD8+, or CD8+CD57+ T cells (not recorded which) from PBMCs.

CDR3 DNA sequence: TGTGCCAGCGCATTACTAGGGGGTTTCGGGGCCAACGTCCTGACTTTC. Amino acid sequence: CASALLGGFGANVLTF. This chain connects TRBV7-9 to TRBJ2-6; a possible D gene is TRBD1 (6 bases). The CDR3 spans 16 residues. Trimming shortened V by 8 bases and J by 4 bases, and 18 bases separated the two germline ends. In germline, CDR1 is SEHNR, CDR2 FQNEAQ (reference sequence).